The rows below give T cell receptor beta chains drawn from one sample of a study of shared clonotypes between healthy human individuals. Only in-frame clones appear in the TCRdb table, and some are missing; sequencing was by immunoSEQ multiplex PCR. The table records some 1,100,000 clones, roughly 74% of them present only once. Sequencing was carried out using memory CD4+ T cells from PBMCs. These receptors were taken from a man younger than 35 in good health. Some clones in this sample may be carry-over from other donors' samples. Each CDR3 is given with its conserved first and last residue. The D gene is left open where the match is weak. The listing skips clone size in some rows; elsewhere it reads once, few, many or a size class.

TRBJ1-2	14	many	TRBV2	.	TGTGCCAGCAGTGACAGGGGCGCAGACTATGGCTACACCTTC	CASSDRGADYGYTF
TRBJ2-5	14	.	TRBV5-4	TRBD2	TGTGCCAGCAGTTACAGCGGGAGTGGAGAGACCCAGTACTTC	CASSYSGSGETQYF
TRBJ1-1	13	.	TRBV5-6	.	TGTGCCAGCAGCTTGGAGCCGGGGACTGAAGCTTTCTTT	CASSLEPGTEAFF
TRBJ2-7	16	.	TRBV27	TRBD1	TGTGCCAGCAGTTCACACAGGGGGGCCATCCTAGACGAGCAGTACTTC	CASSSHRGAILDEQYF
TRBJ2-3	17	.	TRBV5-4	TRBD1	TGTGCCAGCAGCCGGACCGGGACAGGCGTTTACACAGATACGCAGTATTTT	CASSRTGTGVYTDTQYF
TRBJ1-1	15	.	TRBV11-2	.	TGTGCCAGCAGCTTAGTAACGGCCGGAGACACTGAAGCTTTCTTT	CASSLVTAGDTEAFF
TRBJ2-5	14	.	TRBV7-3	.	TGTGCCAGCAGCTCCGGCGGCCAGGGAGGGACCCAGTACTTC	CASSSGGQGGTQYF
TRBJ1-5	15	once	TRBV6-5	.	TGTGCCAGCAGTTACTCAGGGCCGGACGGACAGCCCCAGCATTTT	CASSYSGPDGQPQHF
TRBJ2-6	16	.	TRBV5-1	TRBD1	TGCGCCAGCAGCCCGACAGGGGGCGTTGGGGCCAACGTCCTGACTTTC	CASSPTGGVGANVLTF
TRBJ1-6	14	.	TRBV28	.	TGTGCCAGCAGTTTATGGGACCAAACGGGTAACCTCCACTTT	CASSLWDQTGNLHF
TRBJ1-1	15	.	TRBV29-1	.	TGCAGCGTGAGGGCAGGGTGGGGGATGAACACTGAAGCTTTCTTT	CSVRAGWGMNTEAFF
TRBJ2-7	17	.	TRBV5-1	TRBD2	TGCGCCAGCAGCTTGGGTCTGGGGACTAGCGGTATATACGAGCAGTACTTC	CASSLGLGTSGIYEQYF
TRBJ1-5	13	few	TRBV11-2	.	TGTGCCAGCAGCTTAGTAGCGGATGCGCCCCAGCATTTT	CASSLVADAPQHF
TRBJ2-7	15	.	TRBV28	TRBD1	TGTGCCAGCAGTTACCCCGACAGGGTTGTTGGCGAGCAGTACTTC	CASSYPDRVVGEQYF
TRBJ2-7	15	few	TRBV19	.	TGTGCCAGTAGTAACCCTCAAGGGAGCTCCTACGAGCAGTACTTC	CASSNPQGSSYEQYF
TRBJ2-1	15	.	TRBV27	TRBD2	TGTGCCAGCAGTTTAAAACTAGCGGGGAACAATGAGCAGTTCTTC	CASSLKLAGNNEQFF
TRBJ1-2	10	.	TRBV20-1	TRBD1	TGCAGTGCCACAGGGGAAGGCTACACCTTC	CSATGEGYTF
TRBJ2-2	14	.	TRBV7-2	.	TGTGCCAGCAGCTTAAATCCGAACACCGGGGAGCTGTTTTTT	CASSLNPNTGELFF
TRBJ2-1	14	.	TRBV29-1	TRBD2	TGCAGCGTCACCCGGACTAGCGGAAACAATGAGCAGTTCTTC	CSVTRTSGNNEQFF
TRBJ2-4	15	.	TRBV28	.	TGTGCCAGCAGTTCGGGAGATGTAACCAAAAACATTCAGTACTTC	CASSSGDVTKNIQYF
TRBJ2-6	18	.	TRBV11-3	TRBD1	TGTGCCAGCAGCAACCGGGACAGGGGAGTGAAAGGGGCCAACGTCCTGACTTTC	CASSNRDRGVKGANVLTF
TRBJ1-2	14	.	TRBV6-5	.	TGTGCCAGCAGTCCGAACCGGGGAGGCTATGGCTACACCTTC	CASSPNRGGYGYTF
TRBJ2-7	15	many	TRBV5-4	TRBD1	TGTGCCAGCAAAATACAACGGGGACAGTATGGGGAGCAGTACTTC	CASKIQRGQYGEQYF
TRBJ2-1	15	.	TRBV7-2	.	TGTGCCAGCAGCTTAGCTAGACTGGCTGCCAATGAGCAGTTCTTC	CASSLARLAANEQFF
TRBJ1-5	14	.	TRBV5-1	TRBD1	TGCGCCAGCAGCCCTGACAGGGGCAATCAGCCCCAGCATTTT	CASSPDRGNQPQHF
TRBJ2-7	14	once	TRBV28	TRBD2	TGTGCCAGCAGTTCCGCCGGGACTAGCGGGATCCAGTACTTC	CASSSAGTSGIQYF
TRBJ1-1	13	.	TRBV27	.	TGTGCCAGCAGTCTTAATGGGGACACTGAAGCTTTCTTT	CASSLNGDTEAFF
TRBJ2-2	16	.	TRBV19	TRBD2	TGTGCCAGTAGTTGGACTAGCGGGGGGAACACCGGGGAGCTGTTTTTT	CASSWTSGGNTGELFF
TRBJ2-7	13	.	TRBV5-4	TRBD1	TGTGCCAGCAGCTCACGACAGGGCTACGAGCAGTACTTC	CASSSRQGYEQYF
TRBJ2-1	15	.	TRBV7-3	.	TGTGCCAGCAGCTTACGGAAGAGCTCCTACAATGAGCAGTTCTTC	CASSLRKSSYNEQFF
TRBJ2-7	14	once	TRBV5-1	.	TGCGCCAGCAGCTTGGAAGGTCGGCAGGACGAGCAGTACTTC	CASSLEGRQDEQYF
TRBJ2-5	16	.	TRBV7-8	TRBD2	TGTGCCAGCAGCGGGACTAGCGGGAGGGCCCGGGAGACCCAGTACTTC	CASSGTSGRARETQYF
TRBJ2-2	11	few	TRBV28	.	TGTGTTACGCTGTTCACCGGGGAGCTGTTTTTT	CVTLFTGELFF
TRBJ2-5	18	.	TRBV19	TRBD2	TGTGCCAGTAGTCTGAGGGGGACTAGCGGGAGTAGGCCGGAGACCCAGTACTTC	CASSLRGTSGSRPETQYF
TRBJ1-2	13	.	TRBV19	.	TGTGCCAGTACGCGGAATACTAACTATGGCTACACCTTC	CASTRNTNYGYTF
TRBJ2-7	15	.	TRBV5-4	TRBD2	TGTGCCAGCAGCTCACCGGGACTAGGGGCCGCCGAGCAGTACTTC	CASSSPGLGAAEQYF
TRBJ1-2	19	.	TRBV28	TRBD1	TGTGCCAGCAGTCTGCGAACGGGACAGGGCCCAAATTCTAACTATGGCTACACCTTC	CASSLRTGQGPNSNYGYTF
TRBJ2-7	15	few	TRBV5-1	.	TGCGCCAGCAGCTTGGAAGGCTCCAGCGACTACGAGCAGTACTTC	CASSLEGSSDYEQYF
TRBJ2-1	14	.	TRBV2	TRBD1	TGTGCCAGCAGTGAAGGGGGACAGGGCCATGAGCAGTTCTTC	CASSEGGQGHEQFF
TRBJ2-7	14	.	TRBV7-2	.	TGTGCCAGCAGCTTCCGGCAGCATTCCTACGAGCAGTACTTC	CASSFRQHSYEQYF